This entry lists 13 T cell receptor beta chains sequenced from one sample in a study of blood T cell repertoires in COVID-19. Profiled with immunoSEQ multiplex PCR; TCRdb holds only in-frame clones, not every one. The table shows 240,000 or so clones, with 86% occurring only once. Specimen: peripheral blood. These receptors were collected from a man aged 55 to 69 with acute or convalescent COVID-19.

The chain combines TRBV7-2 with TRBJ1-2, with D possibly being TRBD1 (6 bases). V was clipped by 5 bases and J by 6 bases, with 22 bases between them. CDR1 and CDR2 from the germline V gene are SGHTA and FQGNSA. The CDR3 spans 16 residues. This chain's CDR3 is CASSPGVGGRTDGYTF. CDR3 bases: TGTGCCAGCAGCCCCGGGGTGGGGGGGCGAACGGATGGCTACACCTTC. Filled out from reference TRBV7-2 and TRBJ1-2, the complete variable domain reads GAGVSQSPSNKVTEKGKDVELRCDPISGHTALYWYRQSLGQGLEFLIYFQGNSAPDKSGLPSDRFSAERTGGSVSTLTIQRTQQEDSAVYLCASSPGVGGRTDGYTFGSGTRLTVV.

This clone was seen only once. The V call is TRBV7-9, the J call TRBJ1-5; possibly TRBD1 for D (6 bases). V lost 1 base, J lost 3 bases, and 10 bases lay in between. Germline lookup yields CDR1 SEHNR and CDR2 FQNEAQ (reference sequence). The CDR3 length is 15 residues. CDR3 DNA sequence: TGTGCCAGCAGCTTAGGGACAGCAATCAATCAGCCCCAGCATTTT. Its translation is CASSLGTAINQPQHF.

This chain's CDR3 is CASRLGLVHRGETQYF. CDR3 in DNA: TGTGCCAGCAGATTAGGACTGGTACACCGGGGAGAGACCCAGTACTTC. The rearrangement links TRBV2 to TRBJ2-5; D might be TRBD2 (5 bases). In germline, CDR1 is SNHLY, CDR2 FYNNEI. V was cut by 6 bases and J by 4 bases, with 21 bases left in between. This CDR3 spans 16 amino acids. Supplemented by reference TRBV2 and TRBJ2-5, the full variable domain reads EPEVTQTPSHQVTQMGQEVILRCVPISNHLYFYWYRQILGQKVEFLVSFYNNEISEKSEIFDDQFSVERPDGSNFTLKIRSTKLEDSAMYFCASRLGLVHRGETQYFGPGTRLLVL.

This clone has only one observation. This chain links TRBV5-1 with TRBJ2-1; 9 nucleotides align to TRBD1. The CDR3 sequence is 15 residues long. V lost 3 bases and J lost 4; bases outside the gene matches: 5. From germline, CDR1 is SGHRS and CDR2 YFSETQ. The CDR3 loop reads CASSSGQGRYNEQFF. The DNA of the CDR3 is TGCGCCAGCAGCTCAGGACAGGGGAGATACAATGAGCAGTTCTTC.

The chain employs TRBV7-9 and TRBJ1-5; 10 nucleotides line up with TRBD1. V lost 5 bases to trimming and J lost 0 bases; unmatched junction nucleotides: 4. The CDR3 runs 16 residues. Looked up from germline, CDR1 is SEHNR and CDR2 is FQNEAQ (reference sequence). CDR3 nucleotides: TGTGCCAGCAGCCGGACAGGGGGATATAGCAATCAGCCCCAGCATTTT. Translating it yields CASSRTGGYSNQPQHF. The full variable domain, in which reference TRBV7-9 and TRBJ1-5 provide the parts outside the CDR3, is DTGVSQNPRHKITKRGQNVTFRCDPISEHNRLYWYRQTLGQGPEFLTYFQNEAQLEKSRLLSDRFSAERPKGSFSTLEIQRTEQGDSAMYLCASSRTGGYSNQPQHFGDGTRLSIL.

The V gene is TRBV11-3, the J gene TRBJ2-1; weak D call: TRBD2 (6 bases). The CDR3 is 15 amino acids. The germline CDR1 and CDR2 sequences are SGHNT and YENEEA. The germline V and J ends were trimmed by 1 base and 7 bases, with 14 bases remaining between them. CDR3: CASSLGRDARNEQFF. The CDR3 DNA reads as TGTGCCAGCAGCTTAGGGAGGGATGCAAGGAATGAGCAGTTCTTC.

The V gene is TRBV5-1, the J gene TRBJ2-6, with a weak D call TRBD1 (6 bases). The V and J ends lost 1 base and 4 bases respectively, with 15 bases between them. Germline V CDR1 and CDR2: SGHRS, YFSETQ. The CDR3 is made up of 17 amino acids. CDR3 residues: CASSLRTDLSGANVLTF. The DNA for the CDR3 is TGCGCCAGCAGCTTGCGGACAGACCTTTCGGGGGCCAACGTCCTGACTTTC.

The chain carries TRBV6-2 or TRBV6-3 and TRBJ2-1; 13 bases line up with TRBD2. Losses at the gene ends were 1 base for V and 8 bases for J; bases not matched to a gene: 11. The germline gives CDR1 MNHEY, CDR2 SVGEGT. This CDR3 has 18 residues. The CDR3 DNA reads as TGTGCCAGCAGTTACTGGGGAAGAGGGGGACTAGCGGGATATGAGCAGTTCTTC. Protein product: CASSYWGRGGLAGYEQFF.

The chain uses TRBV7-2 and TRBJ2-5; maybe TRBD2 (5 bases). The CDR3 is 14 residues long. V was pared by 7 bases and J by 4 bases, with 16 bases between. Germline V lookup: CDR1 SGHTA, CDR2 FQGNSA. Here the CDR3 reads CASTYGWAGETQYF. The CDR3 bases are TGTGCCAGCACCTACGGGTGGGCGGGAGAGACCCAGTACTTC.

The chain joins TRBV9 to TRBJ2-1; no reliable D call. Trimming left V 1 base short and J 6 bases short, with 14 bases between. Germline V gene data show CDR1 as SGDLS and CDR2 as YYNGEE. The CDR3 has 15 residues. Here the CDR3 DNA reads TGTGCCAGCAGCGTACGGAGCGACCCGGTCAATGAGCAGTTCTTC. Its protein is CASSVRSDPVNEQFF.

The rearrangement joins TRBV6-1 to TRBJ2-5; 8 bases agree with TRBD1. Germline CDR1 and CDR2: MNHNS and SASEGT. CDR3 length equals 14 residues. The V gene end was trimmed by 1 base and the J gene end by 7 bases; junction bases not matched to a gene: 5. The CDR3 coding sequence is TGTGCCAGCAGTGAAGACAGGGGGTTAGGGACCCAGTACTTC. Its protein product is CASSEDRGLGTQYF.

J is TRBJ2-1 and V is TRBV29-1; 7 bases line up with TRBD2. V lost 7 bases and J lost 3; bases outside the gene matches: 9. The CDR3 is made up of 14 amino acids. CDR1 is SQVTM, CDR2 ANQGSEA, per germline. The CDR3 reads CSALGPSGYNEQFF. The CDR3 region has the DNA TGCAGCGCCCTGGGCCCTAGCGGCTACAATGAGCAGTTCTTC.

This sequence joins TRBV27 and TRBJ1-6; D might be TRBD1 (6 bases). The V and J ends lost 2 bases and 9 bases respectively, with 17 bases between them. The CDR3 loop spans 16 amino acids. The germline gives CDR1 MNHEY, CDR2 SMNVEV (reference sequence). CDR3 protein: CASSLTRQVISSPLHF. The CDR3 nucleotides read TGTGCCAGCAGTTTAACCAGACAGGTGATAAGTTCACCCCTCCACTTT.